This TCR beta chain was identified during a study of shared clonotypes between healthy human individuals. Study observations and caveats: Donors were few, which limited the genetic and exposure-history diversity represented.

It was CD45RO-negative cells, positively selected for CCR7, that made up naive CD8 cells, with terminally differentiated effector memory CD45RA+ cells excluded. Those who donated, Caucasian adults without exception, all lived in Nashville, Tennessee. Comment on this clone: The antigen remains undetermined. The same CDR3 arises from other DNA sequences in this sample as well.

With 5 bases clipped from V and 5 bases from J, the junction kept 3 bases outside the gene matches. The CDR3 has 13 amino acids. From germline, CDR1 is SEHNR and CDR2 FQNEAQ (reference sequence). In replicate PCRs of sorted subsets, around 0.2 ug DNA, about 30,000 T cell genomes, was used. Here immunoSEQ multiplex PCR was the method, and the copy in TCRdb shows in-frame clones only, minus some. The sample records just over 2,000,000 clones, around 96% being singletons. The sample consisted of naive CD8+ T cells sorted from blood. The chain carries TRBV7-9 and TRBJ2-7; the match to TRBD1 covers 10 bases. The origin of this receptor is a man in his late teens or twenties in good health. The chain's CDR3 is CASSLDRGNEQYF. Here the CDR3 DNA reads TGTGCCAGCAGCCTGGACAGGGGGAACGAGCAGTACTTC.